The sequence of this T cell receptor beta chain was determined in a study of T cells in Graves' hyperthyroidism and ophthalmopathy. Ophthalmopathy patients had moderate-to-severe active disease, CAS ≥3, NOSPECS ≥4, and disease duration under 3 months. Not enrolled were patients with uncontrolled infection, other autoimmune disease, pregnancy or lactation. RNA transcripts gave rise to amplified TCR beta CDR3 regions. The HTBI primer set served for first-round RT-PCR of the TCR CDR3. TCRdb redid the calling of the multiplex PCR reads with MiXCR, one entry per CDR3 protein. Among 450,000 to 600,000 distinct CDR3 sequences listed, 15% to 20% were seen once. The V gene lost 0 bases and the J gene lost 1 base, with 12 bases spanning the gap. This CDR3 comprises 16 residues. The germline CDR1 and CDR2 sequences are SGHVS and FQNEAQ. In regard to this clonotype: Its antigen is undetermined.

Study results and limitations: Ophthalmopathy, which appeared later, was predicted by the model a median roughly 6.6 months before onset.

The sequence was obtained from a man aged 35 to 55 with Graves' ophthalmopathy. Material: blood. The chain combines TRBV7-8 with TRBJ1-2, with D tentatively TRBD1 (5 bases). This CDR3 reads CASSLAPLTDNYGYTF. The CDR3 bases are TGTGCCAGCAGCTTAGCCCCCTTGACAGATAACTATGGCTACACCTTC.